A single sample is the source of the 13 T cell receptor beta chains below, sequenced in a study of CXCR3-negative and CXCR3-positive naive CD8 T cells. Study-wide results and caveats: More hydrophobic TRB CDR3s occurred in CXCR3-positive than in CXCR3-negative naive cells.

Carrying UMI labels, the TRB cDNA libraries were prepared through 5' RACE. TCRdb reprocessed the 5' RACE reads, with one entry per CDR3 protein and no DNA. The sample totals approximately 65,000 distinct CDR3 sequences. Antigen specificity for these receptors is unknown. Sequencing input: naive CXCR3+ CD8+ T cells from blood. Described subset: CD45RO-CCR7+CD27+CD95- naive CD8+ T cells expressing CXCR3 (TNR3+). The receptors shown here come from a human donor in good health. Some clones in this sample may be carry-over from other donors' samples.

The V call is TRBV28, the J call TRBJ1-6. This CDR3 is built from 12 residues. Germline V gives CDR1 MDHEN, CDR2 SYDVKM. CDR3 loop: CASSTNNSPLHF.

The rearrangement joins TRBV12-3 or TRBV12-4 to TRBJ2-6; the TRBD1 assignment by TCRdb is unverifiable without DNA. The CDR3 is made up of 18 amino acids. The CDR3 protein is CASSPEGQGTSGANVLTF.

CDR3 amino acids: CASSYPQGLNNEQFF. This rearrangement joins TRBV6-6 to TRBJ2-1; the D gene TCRdb calls, TRBD1, cannot be checked with no DNA. The CDR3 runs to 15 residues. From germline, CDR1 is MNHNY and CDR2 SVGAGI (reference sequence).

J is TRBJ2-1 and V is TRBV30. The CDR3 consists of 13 residues. Germline V gene data show CDR1 as GTSNPN and CDR2 as SVGIG (reference sequence). The CDR3 sequence is CAWSVLSYNEQFF.

The chain has TRBV23-1 and TRBJ1-2; TCRdb outputs TRBD1, but without DNA this stays unchecked. TRBV23-1 carries the ORF label, with uncertain function. This CDR3 has 16 residues. The CDR3 here is CASSQSPGTNNYGYTF.

The chain is built from TRBV4-3 and TRBJ1-2; TCRdb gives TRBD1 as the D gene, but with no DNA this cannot be confirmed. Germline V gene sequence: CDR1 LGHNA, CDR2 YSLEER. The CDR3 loop spans 15 amino acids. The CDR3 region is CASSQLQGGGYGYTF.

CDR3 in amino acids: CASSLIGGPYNEQFF. The chain recombines TRBV7-3 with TRBJ2-1; TCRdb designates TRBD1, a call that cannot be tested without DNA. The CDR3 runs 15 residues. Germline V gene sequence: CDR1 SGHTA, CDR2 FQGTGA.

Its frequency marks this clonotype as medium-sized. The CDR3 spells CSVEDRPYEQYF. V usage is TRBV29-1 and J usage is TRBJ2-7. The CDR3 sequence is 12 residues long. Germline assignment: CDR1 SQVTM and CDR2 ANQGSEA.

This chain links TRBV5-6 with TRBJ1-1; TCRdb returns TRBD1, unconfirmable since there is no DNA. The CDR3 consists of 14 residues. The V gene's germline CDR1 is SGHDT and CDR2 YYEEEE. The CDR3 protein is CASSFRQGGTEAFF.

V usage is TRBV13 and J usage is TRBJ1-1. The CDR3 loop spans 15 amino acids. Germline V gene data show CDR1 as PRHDT and CDR2 as FYEKMQ (reference sequence). The CDR3 sequence: CASSFQGRGGTEAFF. The entire variable domain, with the rest obtained from reference TRBV13 and TRBJ1-1, is as follows: AAGVIQSPRHLIKEKRETATLKCYPIPRHDTVYWYQQGPGQDPQFLISFYEKMQSDKGSIPDRFSAQQFSDYHSELNMSSLELGDSALYFCASSFQGRGGTEAFFGQGTRLTVV.

The V call is TRBV2, the J call TRBJ2-7. The CDR3 is 13 amino acids. In germline, CDR1 is SNHLY, CDR2 FYNNEI. CDR3 loop: CASSEARNYEQYF.

The rearrangement joins TRBV7-6 to TRBJ2-7; with no DNA, the TCRdb D assignment of TRBD2 cannot be verified. CDR1 and CDR2 (germline): SGHVS, FNYEAQ. The CDR3 runs to 14 residues. CDR3 protein: CASSLGTSAYEQYF.

CDR3 protein: CASSQGHQPPYEQYF. This chain uses TRBV9 with TRBJ2-7; TCRdb outputs TRBD1, but without DNA this stays unchecked. Germline V gives CDR1 SGDLS, CDR2 YYNGEE. This CDR3 comprises 15 residues.